This T cell receptor beta chain was found in a study of shared T cell receptors in the human thymus (dated by TCRdb to about 2021). With regard to the full study: The study investigated the way shared, self-reactive T-cell receptor alpha chains are produced in the human thymus.

A note on this clone: Which antigen it targets is not known. No base quality information exists; no much larger clone differs at one position.

Counted from cysteine to phenylalanine, this CDR3 has 16 amino acids. The kept DNA is CDR3 alone, 48 bases in frame from the first base. From the germline V gene (reference sequence), CDR1 is LNHNV and CDR2 is YYDKDF. V gives up 1 base and J gives up 6 bases, and the segment between their germline ends measures 16 bases. Receptor amplification or capture employed the immunoSEQ multiplex PCR assay. This immuneACCESS table, as held by TCRdb, lists in-frame sequences with V and J called but not all clones. Of the missing ones, under half trace to an unresolved V gene in checked studies; the others have no known cause. The sample yields roughly 550,000 clones; roughly 74% were counted once. The ten largest clonotypes hold more than 0.01% of the sample. These same records also appear under a second study, on human thymus T cells. The second paper further reports: Donors were immunologically healthy infants undergoing open corrective cardiac surgery for congenital heart defects in Finland. Thymus tissue was obtained as surgical resects removed during corrective cardiac surgery. Both the thymic and the peripheral blood repertoires appeared to show biased V and J gene segment usage. According to the related research, thymic TCR repertoires were highly overlapping among unrelated individuals. The study characterized TCR alpha and beta repertoires from about 8 infant thymus samples and four related peripheral blood samples. Donor ages ranging from 7 to 244 days were recorded, and about six male and a couple of female infants were included in the cohort. Thymocytes were mechanically released from the tissue and were stored as pellets of 10-30 million cells at -70 degrees C. A QIAsymphony instrument was used to extract genomic DNA from the frozen cell pellets. The immunoSEQ multiplex PCR assay was used to amplify the TCRB and TCRAD loci from a standardized amount of quality-controlled genomic DNA. The amplicons covered the V(D)J region and were long enough to include the CDR3 and to identify the V and J genes. Through the commercial immunoSEQ service, the amplicons were sequenced on an Illumina platform. Corrections for primer bias and sequencing errors followed previously described methods, while TCRAD and TCRB definitions were based on the IMGT database. immunoSEQ Analyzer 3.0 and VDJTools were used for repertoire analysis, which covered basic statistics, V/J segment usage, diversity estimates, rarefaction and pairwise overlap. Diversity was estimated using the Chao1, ChaoE, Efron-Thisted, Shannon and inverse Simpson indices, and was also estimated on datasets down-sampled to the size of the smallest sample. Repertoire overlap was assessed by strict matching of CDR3 nucleotide sequence, V gene and J gene, and clustering was done by Jaccard-based multidimensional scaling. On average, thymus samples gave 800,000 or so unique TCRB clonotypes, whereas blood samples gave roughly 84,000.

What was sequenced was thymocytes. This chain joins TRBV15 to TRBJ2-1; 6 matching bases give a weak D call of TRBD1. This clonotype was sampled from a boy younger than two with a congenital heart defect. Donor details come from another sample of the same person, matched by shared clones. The nucleotide sequence is TGTGCCACCAGCAGAGCTCCGTCACAGGGAAGCAATGAGCAGTTCTTC. This gives the protein CATSRAPSQGSNEQFF.